The 6 T cell receptor beta chains below all came from one sample that was sequenced in a study of response to subunit inactivated influenza vaccine. From the RT-PCR reads, TCRdb called clonotypes with MiXCR, one entry per CDR3 protein. The sample holds more than 550,000 distinct CDR3 sequences, around 11% seen once. The sample was also linked to a second study, of T cells expressing NK-cell markers. This second study notes: 5'RACE template switching built TCR beta cDNA with unique molecular identifiers.

The sequences come from PBMCs from blood, collected on the day of vaccination. The receptors were gathered from a man between 45 and 60 years old who received an inactivated influenza vaccine.

The genes are TRBV9 and TRBJ1-2, with TRBD1 matching over 8 bases. This CDR3 has 15 amino acids. Trimming took 4 bases from V and 3 from J; bases not matched to a gene: 8. Germline CDR1 SGDLS, CDR2 YYNGEE. The CDR3 loop reads CASSPRGQADYGYTF. The CDR3, as DNA: TGTGCCAGCAGCCCTAGGGGACAGGCTGACTATGGCTACACCTTC.

This clonotype showed up many times. The CDR3 protein is CASSPGQGRDTGELFF. In nucleotides, the CDR3 is TGTGCCAGCAGCCCGGGACAGGGGAGGGACACCGGGGAGCTGTTTTTT. The J gene is TRBJ2-2, the V gene TRBV12-3 or TRBV12-4; 10 bases line up with TRBD1. V gave up 6 bases and J gave up 3 bases; unmatched junction bases: 7. This CDR3 region has 16 residues.

This clonotype came up many times. The V gene is TRBV6-2 or TRBV6-3, the J gene TRBJ2-2, with D uncertain. This CDR3 has 14 amino acids. Germline V gene lookup returns CDR1 MNHEY and CDR2 SVGEGT. Trimming took 3 bases from V and 6 from J, leaving 11 bases between them. The CDR3 DNA is TGTGCCAGCAGTTATGAGACCCTCCCCGGGGAGCTGTTTTTT. Translated: CASSYETLPGELFF.

The chain couples TRBV3-1 to TRBJ2-5; possible D gene TRBD1, 5 bases. CDR1 is LGHDT, CDR2 YNNKEL, per germline (reference sequence). This CDR3 is built from 17 residues. Deletions cut 0 bases from V and 2 bases from J, with 16 bases between. This CDR3 reads CASSQDLWAREQETQYF. CDR3 DNA: TGTGCCAGCAGCCAAGATCTATGGGCCAGGGAACAAGAGACCCAGTACTTC.

This clonotype was seen at least ten times. V gene TRBV7-9 combines with J gene TRBJ2-3, with a possible D match to TRBD1 (7 bases). The CDR3 has 15 amino acids. The V end lost 4 bases, the J end lost 4 bases, and 15 bases lay between the germline ends. In germline, CDR1 is SEHNR, CDR2 FQNEAQ (reference sequence). The CDR3 reads CASSSAGGKADTQYF. Written as DNA, the CDR3 is TGTGCCAGCAGCTCGGCAGGGGGGAAGGCAGATACGCAGTATTTT.

The chain is built from TRBV2 and TRBJ2-7; D possibly matches TRBD1 or TRBD2 (7 bases each). The germline gives CDR1 SNHLY, CDR2 FYNNEI. There are 14 residues in the CDR3. Trimming took 3 bases from V and 3 from J, leaving 12 bases between them. This CDR3 is CASSEPGGDYEQYF. Written as DNA, the CDR3 is TGTGCCAGCAGTGAGCCAGGGGGGGACTACGAGCAGTACTTC.